These T cell receptor beta chains were read from a single sample in a study of control samples from healthy donors and cancer patients. Sequencing was performed with immunoSEQ multiplex PCR; in TCRdb, only in-frame clones are kept and a portion is missing. The sample holds some 140,000 clones, approximately 86% seen once. The sample taken for sequencing was blood. Receptors were obtained from a woman under 40 in good health. Both conserved end residues are part of each CDR3. A D gene is named only where the DNA matches it firmly. Clone size is stated in some rows and not others, as once, few, many or a class when expanded.

size,D,V,J,CDR3,DNA
NA,TRBD1,TRBV19,TRBJ1-1,CASSRTGEGMNTEAFF,TGTGCCAGTAGTCGGACAGGGGAAGGCATGAACACTGAAGCTTTCTTT
NA,NA,TRBV6-1,TRBJ1-5,CASSDEGGGNQPQHF,TGTGCCAGCAGTGATGAGGGGGGAGGCAATCAGCCCCAGCATTTT
NA,TRBD2,TRBV30,TRBJ2-2,CAWGTSVNTGELFF,TGTGCCTGGGGTACTAGCGTTAACACCGGGGAGCTGTTTTTT
NA,NA,TRBV9,TRBJ2-5,CASSPQDVGETQYF,TGTGCCAGCAGCCCACAGGACGTTGGAGAGACCCAGTACTTC
NA,TRBD2,TRBV11-3,TRBJ2-7,CASSPGGETAHYEQYF,TGTGCCAGCAGCCCGGGGGGGGAGACAGCACACTACGAGCAGTACTTC
NA,NA,TRBV3-1/TRBV3-2,TRBJ2-5,CASSQEIGVETQYF,TGTGCCAGCAGCCAAGAGATTGGCGTTGAGACCCAGTACTTC
NA,NA,TRBV6-5,TRBJ2-1,CASRKEKEQFF,TGTGCCAGCAGAAAAGAGAAGGAGCAGTTCTTC
NA,NA,TRBV11-3,TRBJ2-7,CASSLDPTYEQYF,TGTGCCAGCAGCTTAGATCCAACCTACGAGCAGTACTTC
once,TRBD2,TRBV24-1,TRBJ2-7,CATSDGTSGYEQYF,TGTGCCACCAGTGACGGGACTAGCGGCTACGAGCAGTACTTC
NA,NA,TRBV19,TRBJ2-7,CASSIRASSYEQYF,TGTGCCAGTAGTATACGGGCCAGCTCCTACGAGCAGTACTTC
NA,TRBD2,TRBV28,TRBJ2-1,CASSSLTSGRYNEQFF,TGTGCCAGCAGTTCCCTGACTAGCGGGAGATACAATGAGCAGTTCTTC
NA,TRBD1,TRBV28,TRBJ1-1,CASSRPAGTVHEAFF,TGTGCCAGCAGCCGACCCGCCGGGACAGTCCATGAAGCTTTCTTT
NA,TRBD1,TRBV20-1,TRBJ2-7,CSASRPKPGQGYYEQYF,TGCAGTGCCAGTCGGCCGAAACCCGGACAGGGCTACTACGAGCAGTACTTC
NA,NA,TRBV12-1,TRBJ1-2,CASSSCGGRRRALGGYTF,TGTGCCAGCAGCTCATGCGGGGGCCGTCGGCGAGCCCTGGGTGGCTACACCTTC
once,NA,TRBV11-2,TRBJ2-1,CASSLMFGSRGTHEQFF,TGTGCCAGCAGCTTAATGTTTGGCAGTCGTGGAACCCATGAGCAGTTCTTC
NA,NA,TRBV14,TRBJ1-1,CASSQDLATSNTEAFF,TGTGCCAGCAGCCAAGATCTTGCGACTTCGAACACTGAAGCTTTCTTT
NA,NA,TRBV18,TRBJ2-7,CASSPPGYAYEQYF,TGTGCCAGCTCACCACCCGGCTATGCCTACGAGCAGTACTTC
NA,TRBD1,TRBV3-1/TRBV3-2,TRBJ1-1,CASSSYQTGGTEAFF,TGTGCCAGCAGCTCATACCAGACAGGGGGCACTGAAGCTTTCTTT
NA,NA,TRBV14,TRBJ1-2,CASSQGQADGYTF,TGTGCCAGCAGCCAAGGTCAGGCGGATGGCTACACCTTC
NA,NA,TRBV5-4,TRBJ2-2,CASSTASKAEGPGELFF,TGTGCCAGCAGCACGGCTTCCAAGGCCGAGGGACCCGGGGAGCTGTTTTTT
NA,NA,TRBV5-6,TRBJ2-7,CASSLFVSVGEQYF,TGTGCCAGCAGCTTGTTCGTCTCTGTTGGAGAGCAGTACTTC
NA,NA,TRBV27,TRBJ1-3,CASTTLDGSSGNTIYF,TGTGCCAGCACCACTCTCGACGGGAGCTCTGGAAACACCATATATTTT
NA,TRBD2,TRBV28,TRBJ2-2,CASRLAGDTGELFF,TGTGCCAGCAGACTAGCGGGAGACACCGGGGAGCTGTTTTTT
NA,TRBD1,TRBV18,TRBJ2-5,CASSPSRTGGLETQYF,TGTGCCAGCTCACCAAGTAGGACAGGGGGCTTAGAGACCCAGTACTTC
NA,TRBD2,TRBV30,TRBJ2-3,CAWTTSGNTQYF,TGTGCCTGGACAACTAGCGGGAATACGCAGTATTTT
NA,TRBD1,TRBV7-2,TRBJ1-4,CASSSRDRSVYEKLFF,TGTGCCAGCAGCTCCCGGGACAGAAGTGTTTATGAAAAACTGTTTTTT
NA,NA,TRBV30,TRBJ1-1,CAWTRPGTEAFF,TGTGCCTGGACCCGTCCGGGTACTGAAGCTTTCTTT
few,NA,TRBV29-1,TRBJ1-5,CSVDSGEGQPQHF,TGCAGCGTTGATTCCGGGGAGGGTCAGCCCCAGCATTTT
NA,NA,TRBV5-4,TRBJ2-1,CASSLKNEQFF,TGTGCCAGCAGCCTGAAGAATGAGCAGTTCTTC
NA,TRBD1,TRBV5-6,TRBJ2-7,CASSLGQGAYEQYF,TGTGCCAGCAGCTTGGGACAGGGGGCCTACGAGCAGTACTTC
NA,TRBD1,TRBV28,TRBJ1-5,CASRQGSQPQHF,TGTGCCTCTAGACAGGGAAGTCAGCCCCAGCATTTT
NA,NA,TRBV19,TRBJ2-3,CASSPRHRAFEDTQYF,TGTGCCAGTAGTCCACGGCACAGGGCCTTTGAAGATACGCAGTATTTT